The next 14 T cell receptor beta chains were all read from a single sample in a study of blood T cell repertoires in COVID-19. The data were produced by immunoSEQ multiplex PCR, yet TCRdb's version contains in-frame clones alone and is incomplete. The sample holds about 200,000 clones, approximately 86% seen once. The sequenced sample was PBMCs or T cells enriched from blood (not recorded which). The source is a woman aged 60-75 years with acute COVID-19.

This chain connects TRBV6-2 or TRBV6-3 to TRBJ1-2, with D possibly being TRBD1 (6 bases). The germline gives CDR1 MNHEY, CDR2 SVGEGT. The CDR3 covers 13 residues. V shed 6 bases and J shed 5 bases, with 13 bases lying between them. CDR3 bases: TGTGCCAGCAGCGCGAGGGACACATATGGCTACACCTTC. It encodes CASSARDTYGYTF.

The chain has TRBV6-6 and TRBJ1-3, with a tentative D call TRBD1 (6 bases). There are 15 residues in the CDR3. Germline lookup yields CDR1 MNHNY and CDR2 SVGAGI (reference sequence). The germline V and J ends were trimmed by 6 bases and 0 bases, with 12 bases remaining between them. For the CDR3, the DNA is TGTGCCAGCAGAGCGGACAGTACCTCTGGAAACACCATATATTTT. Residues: CASRADSTSGNTIYF.

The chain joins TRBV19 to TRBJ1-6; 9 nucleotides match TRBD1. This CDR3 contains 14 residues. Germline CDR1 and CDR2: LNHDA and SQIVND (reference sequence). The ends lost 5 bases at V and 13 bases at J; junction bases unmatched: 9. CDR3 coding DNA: TGTGCCAGTAGTCTAACGGGACAGGGTGATCCCCTCCACTTT. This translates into CASSLTGQGDPLHF.

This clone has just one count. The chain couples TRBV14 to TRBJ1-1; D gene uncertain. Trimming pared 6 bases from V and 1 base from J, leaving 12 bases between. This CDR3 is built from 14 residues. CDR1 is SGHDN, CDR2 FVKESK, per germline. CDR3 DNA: TGTGCCAGCAGGGCTACGACGGGGAACACTGAAGCTTTCTTT. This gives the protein CASRATTGNTEAFF.

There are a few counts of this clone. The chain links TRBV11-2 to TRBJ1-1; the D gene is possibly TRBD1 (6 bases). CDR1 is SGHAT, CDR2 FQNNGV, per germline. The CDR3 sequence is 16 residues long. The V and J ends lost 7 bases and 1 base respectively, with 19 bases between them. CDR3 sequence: CASTGGGAGQNTEAFF. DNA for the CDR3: TGTGCCAGCACCGGAGGGGGGGCCGGACAGAACACTGAAGCTTTCTTT. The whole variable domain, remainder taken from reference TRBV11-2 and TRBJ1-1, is EAGVAQSPRYKIIEKRQSVAFWCNPISGHATLYWYQQILGQGPKLLIQFQNNGVVDDSQLPKDRFSAERLKGVDSTLKIQPAKLEDSAVYLCASTGGGAGQNTEAFFGQGTRLTVV.

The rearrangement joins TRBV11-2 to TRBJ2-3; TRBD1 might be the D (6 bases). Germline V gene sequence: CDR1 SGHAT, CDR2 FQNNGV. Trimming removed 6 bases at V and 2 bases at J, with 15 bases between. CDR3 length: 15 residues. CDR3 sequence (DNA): TGTGCCAGCAGTCAAAAACAGGGCTCCACAGATACGCAGTATTTT. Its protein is CASSQKQGSTDTQYF.

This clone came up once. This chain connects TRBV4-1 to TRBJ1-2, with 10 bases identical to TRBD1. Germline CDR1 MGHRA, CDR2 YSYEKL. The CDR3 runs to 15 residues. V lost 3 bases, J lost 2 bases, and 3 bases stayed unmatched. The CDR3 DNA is TGCGCCAGCAGCCAGTCGGGACAGGGGAACTATGGCTACACCTTC. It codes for CASSQSGQGNYGYTF.

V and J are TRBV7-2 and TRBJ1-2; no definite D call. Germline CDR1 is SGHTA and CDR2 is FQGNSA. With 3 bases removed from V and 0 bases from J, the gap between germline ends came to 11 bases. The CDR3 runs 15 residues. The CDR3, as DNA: TGTGCCAGCAGCTTTCTACAAACAGCTAACTATGGCTACACCTTC. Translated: CASSFLQTANYGYTF.

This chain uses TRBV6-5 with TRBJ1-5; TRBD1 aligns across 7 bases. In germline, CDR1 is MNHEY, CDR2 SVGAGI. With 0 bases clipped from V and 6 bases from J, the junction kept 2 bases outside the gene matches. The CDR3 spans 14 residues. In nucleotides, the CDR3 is TGTGCCAGCAGTTACTCAGGGGGCGGTCAGCCCCAGCATTTT. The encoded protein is CASSYSGGGQPQHF.

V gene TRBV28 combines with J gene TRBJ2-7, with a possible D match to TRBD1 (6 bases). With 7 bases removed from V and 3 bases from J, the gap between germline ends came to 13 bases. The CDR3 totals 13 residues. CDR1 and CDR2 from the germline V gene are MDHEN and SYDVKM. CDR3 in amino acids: CASIGEGGYEQYV. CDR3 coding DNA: TGTGCCAGCATCGGGGAAGGGGGCTACGAGCAGTACGTC.

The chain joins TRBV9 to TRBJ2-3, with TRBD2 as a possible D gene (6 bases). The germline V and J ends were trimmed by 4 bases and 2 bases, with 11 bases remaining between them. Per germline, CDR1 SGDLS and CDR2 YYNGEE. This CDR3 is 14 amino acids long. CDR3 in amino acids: CASSLAVLTDTQYF. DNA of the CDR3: TGTGCCAGCAGCTTAGCGGTCCTCACAGATACGCAGTATTTT.

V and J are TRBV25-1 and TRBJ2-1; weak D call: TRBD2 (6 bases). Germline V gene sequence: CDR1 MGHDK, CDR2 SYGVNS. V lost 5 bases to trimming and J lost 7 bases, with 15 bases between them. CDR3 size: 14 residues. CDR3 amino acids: CASSLPGVRNEQFF. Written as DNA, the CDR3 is TGTGCCAGCAGTCTCCCGGGAGTAAGAAATGAGCAGTTCTTC.

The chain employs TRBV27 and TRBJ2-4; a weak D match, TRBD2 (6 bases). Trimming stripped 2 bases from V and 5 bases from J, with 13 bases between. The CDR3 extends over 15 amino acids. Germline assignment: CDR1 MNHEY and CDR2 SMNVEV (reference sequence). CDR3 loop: CASSLGRGWENIQYF. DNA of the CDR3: TGTGCCAGCAGTTTAGGGCGGGGATGGGAAAACATTCAGTACTTC.

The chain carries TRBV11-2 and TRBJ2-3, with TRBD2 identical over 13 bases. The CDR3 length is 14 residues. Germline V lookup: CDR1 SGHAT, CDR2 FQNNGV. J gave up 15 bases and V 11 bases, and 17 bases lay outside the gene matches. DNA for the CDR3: TGTGCCTTGGGGGGAACTAGCGGGAGGGGGGGGCAATATTTT. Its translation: CALGGTSGRGGQYF.